This T cell receptor beta chain emerged from a study of cytomegalovirus exposure and HLA in healthy donors. Generated by immunoSEQ multiplex PCR, the TCRdb table keeps only in-frame clones and is missing some. The table shows 150,000 to 250,000 clones, with about 81% occurring only once. This clone has only one observation. The antigen is unknown. This CDR3 is built from 12 residues. Deletions cut 7 bases from V and 3 bases from J, with 9 bases between. Germline V gives CDR1 LNHDA, CDR2 SQIVND (reference sequence). Study-wide points: In vitro experiments confirmed that a few CMV-associated chains were specific for CMV antigens.

The source of this sequence is a young woman in good health and CMV-seronegative. Sequences were obtained from PBMCs. This chain links TRBV19 with TRBJ1-2, with D unresolved. The CDR3 DNA is TGTGCCAGTACTAAGAGAGACTATGGCTACACCTTC. This translates into CASTKRDYGYTF.